These 28 T cell receptor beta chains originate from one sample sequenced in a study of blood T cell repertoires in COVID-19. Clones were sequenced by immunoSEQ multiplex PCR, and TCRdb holds only the in-frame ones, with some missing. The sample lists fewer than 350,000 clones, 89% occurring once. Sequencing was done on a sample of PBMCs or T cells enriched from blood (not recorded which). The receptors originated from a man between 60 and 75 years old who had recovered from COVID-19.

This chain uses TRBV19 with TRBJ2-1; the match to TRBD1 covers 11 bases. CDR3 size: 14 residues. V trimming: 1 base; J trimming: 9 bases; junction bases outside the gene matches: 2. CDR1 is LNHDA, CDR2 SQIVND, per germline (reference sequence). The CDR3 loop is CASSIGGQGVEQFF. DNA for the CDR3: TGTGCCAGTAGTATAGGGGGACAGGGGGTTGAGCAGTTCTTC.

The chain couples TRBV6-2 or TRBV6-3 to TRBJ1-2; the D is unclear. Germline CDR1 and CDR2: MNHEY and SVGEGT. V lost 2 bases, J lost 1 base, and 5 bases lay in between. The CDR3 has 13 amino acids. In DNA form, the CDR3 reads TGTGCCAGCAGTTACCTCAGTAACTATGGCTACACCTTC. Amino acids: CASSYLSNYGYTF.

The gene calls are TRBV27 and TRBJ1-3; 8 positions match TRBD1. V was pared by 5 bases and J by 0 bases, with 15 bases of the junction left unmatched. The CDR3 is made up of 19 amino acids. Germline-derived CDR1 and CDR2 are MNHEY and SMNVEV (reference sequence). CDR3 coding DNA: TGTGCCAGCAGTCCCTACACACCGGACAGGGCGAGCTCTGGAAACACCATATATTTT. Protein product: CASSPYTPDRASSGNTIYF.

The rearrangement uses TRBV7-6 and TRBJ2-3; 8 bases fit TRBD1. V gave up 5 bases and J gave up 3 bases; unmatched junction bases: 19. CDR1 is SGHVS, CDR2 FNYEAQ, per germline. The CDR3 is 19 residues long. CDR3: CASSRRGTGSSIGTDTQYF. The CDR3 bases are TGTGCCAGCAGCCGTAGGGGGACAGGATCTAGCATTGGGACAGATACGCAGTATTTT.

On this clone: Other DNA sequences in the sample encode the same CDR3. The chain recombines TRBV7-2 with TRBJ2-7; TRBD1 matches at 9 bases. This CDR3 spans 14 amino acids. With V trimmed by 5 bases and J by 3 bases, 5 bases remained unmatched. Germline CDR1 is SGHTA and CDR2 is FQGNSA. CDR3 in amino acids: CASSLGQGGYEQYF. The CDR3 region has the DNA TGTGCCAGCAGCCTGGGACAGGGTGGCTACGAGCAGTACTTC.

On this clone itself: Other nucleotide sequences in the sample specify the same CDR3. V usage is TRBV6-5 and J usage is TRBJ1-5, with 8 bases lining up with TRBD1. V dropped 6 bases and J dropped 7; count of bases not matched to a gene: 5. The CDR3 contains 13 residues. From germline, CDR1 is MNHEY and CDR2 SVGAGI. The CDR3 reads CASSSDRAQPQHF. The CDR3 nucleotides are TGTGCCAGCAGCTCGGACAGGGCCCAGCCCCAGCATTTT.

V is TRBV10-3 and J is TRBJ2-7; the D gene is possibly TRBD2 (6 bases). The CDR3 spans 16 residues. CDR1 is ENHRY, CDR2 SYGVKD, per germline. Trimming pared 3 bases from V and 3 bases from J, leaving 18 bases between. The CDR3 nucleotides read TGTGCCATCAGTGATTCCTCTAAACTAGCAAGCTACGAGCAGTACTTC. Protein product: CAISDSSKLASYEQYF.

This chain joins TRBV23-1 and TRBJ1-2; D gene unclear. TRBV23-1 is assigned to the ORF class and has an uncertain function. With 2 bases removed from V and 7 bases from J, the gap between germline ends came to 8 bases. The CDR3 loop spans 12 amino acids. CDR3 sequence reads: CASSQGHPGYTF. The CDR3 nucleotides are TGCGCCAGCAGTCAAGGGCACCCTGGCTACACCTTC.

This rearrangement joins TRBV6-2 or TRBV6-3 to TRBJ1-1, with 11 bases aligning to TRBD1. The CDR3 is made up of 16 amino acids. V lost 6 bases and J lost 4; bases outside the gene matches: 10. Germline loops: CDR1 MNHEY, CDR2 SVGEGT. The CDR3 DNA reads TGTGCCAGCAGCCCTGGACAGGGGGCATCGGGCACTGAAGCTTTCTTT. Translating it yields CASSPGQGASGTEAFF.

The V gene is TRBV27, the J gene TRBJ2-1; 7 nucleotides line up with TRBD2. V dropped 4 bases and J dropped 8; count of bases not matched to a gene: 11. The length of the CDR3 is 15 residues. Germline assignment: CDR1 MNHEY and CDR2 SMNVEV (reference sequence). The DNA of the CDR3 is TGTGCCAGCAGTTCCGATGGGGGAGGGGTTGATGAGCAGTTCTTC. Translated, it gives CASSSDGGGVDEQFF.

V is TRBV7-3 and J is TRBJ2-1; 8 bases fit TRBD2. V gave up 5 bases and J gave up 6 bases; unmatched junction bases: 9. CDR3 size: 15 residues. Germline-derived CDR1 and CDR2 are SGHTA and FQGTGA. CDR3 DNA: TGTGCCAGCAGCACATCCGGGACTAGTCCCAATGAGCAGTTCTTC. Encoded protein: CASSTSGTSPNEQFF.

Remarks on this clone: Other DNA sequences in this specimen translate into the identical CDR3. The chain uses TRBV7-9 and TRBJ1-2, with unresolved D. This CDR3 comprises 13 residues. The V gene's germline CDR1 is SEHNR and CDR2 FQNEAQ (reference sequence). V was clipped by 0 bases and J by 4 bases, with 6 bases between them. The CDR3 region has the DNA TGTGCCAGCAGCTTAGCTCCAGGCTATGGCTACACCTTC. Protein sequence: CASSLAPGYGYTF.

Concerning this clone itself: Other nucleotide sequences from this sample produce the same CDR3. This chain uses TRBV5-1 with TRBJ2-7; possibly TRBD2 for D (5 bases). The CDR3 runs 14 residues. The germline gives CDR1 SGHRS, CDR2 YFSETQ. V lost 0 bases to trimming and J lost 0 bases, with 7 bases between them. CDR3 DNA: TGCGCCAGCAGCTTGGCCGCGGGCTCCTACGAGCAGTACTTC. Translating it yields CASSLAAGSYEQYF. Drawing the rest from reference TRBV5-1 and TRBJ2-7, the complete variable domain is KAGVTQTPRYLIKTRGQQVTLSCSPISGHRSVSWYQQTPGQGLQFLFEYFSETQRNKGNFPGRFSGRQFSNSRSEMNVSTLELGDSALYLCASSLAAGSYEQYFGPGTRLTVT.

The sample holds one count of this clone. The chain recombines TRBV21-1 with TRBJ2-1; TRBD1, the D gene given by the table, was not confirmed from the DNA. TRBV21-1 is termed a pseudogene. The CDR3 is 19 residues long. The CDR3, as DNA: TGTGCCAGCAGCAAAATACGGTTTTGCTGGACAGGGCTGGACAATGAGCAGTTCTTC. This translates into CASSKIRFCWTGLDNEQFF.

The V and J genes are TRBV5-1 and TRBJ1-1, with D perhaps TRBD1 (5 bases). Trimming removed 0 bases at V and 5 bases at J, with 20 bases between. CDR3 length: 17 amino acids. Germline assignment: CDR1 SGHRS and CDR2 YFSETQ. The CDR3, as DNA: TGCGCCAGCAGCTTGGGATCCCCCAGGGCAGTGAGGACTGAAGCTTTCTTT. As protein: CASSLGSPRAVRTEAFF.

Only a few counts were recorded for this clone. The rearrangement links TRBV6-4 to TRBJ2-1; D is possibly TRBD1 (6 bases). This CDR3 has 15 amino acids. The germline CDR1 and CDR2 sequences are MRHNA and SNTAGT. The V and J ends lost 0 bases and 9 bases respectively, with 15 bases between them. The CDR3 loop is CASSDSAGVGAEQFF. The CDR3 region has the DNA TGTGCCAGCAGTGACTCGGCAGGGGTAGGTGCTGAGCAGTTCTTC.

The V gene is TRBV7-2, the J gene TRBJ1-2; D may be TRBD1 (6 bases). This CDR3 is built from 15 residues. Germline CDR1 reads SGHTA; CDR2 reads FQGNSA. Trimming removed 7 bases from V and 4 bases from J, with 19 bases in between. The CDR3: CASTGYRVKGYGYTF. The CDR3 DNA follows: TGTGCCAGCACTGGATACAGGGTTAAGGGCTATGGCTACACCTTC.

This clone was counted a single time. The V call is TRBV19, the J call TRBJ2-1; 15 positions agree with TRBD2. CDR3 length: 17 residues. The germline V gene has CDR1 LNHDA and CDR2 SQIVND (reference sequence). With V trimmed by 1 base and J by 9 bases, 7 bases remained unmatched. For the CDR3, the DNA is TGTGCCAGTAGTATAGCTGCGGGACTAGCGGGAGGTGGTGAGCAGTTCTTC. This gives the protein CASSIAAGLAGGGEQFF. The entire variable domain, with the rest obtained from reference TRBV19 and TRBJ2-1, is as follows: DGGITQSPKYLFRKEGQNVTLSCEQNLNHDAMYWYRQDPGQGLRLIYYSQIVNDFQKGDIAEGYSVSREKKESFPLTVTSAQKNPTAFYLCASSIAAGLAGGGEQFFGPGTRLTVL.

The sample holds one count of this clone. The gene calls are TRBV27 and TRBJ2-1; 9 nucleotides agree with TRBD2. Germline CDR1 reads MNHEY; CDR2 reads SMNVEV (reference sequence). V lost 4 bases to trimming and J lost 4 bases; unmatched junction nucleotides: 2. This CDR3 contains 14 residues. The CDR3 DNA reads TGTGCCAGCAGTTGGCTAGCGGGATACAATGAGCAGTTCTTC. As protein: CASSWLAGYNEQFF.

V gene TRBV27 combines with J gene TRBJ2-1, with D possibly being TRBD2 (6 bases). Germline V gene data show CDR1 as MNHEY and CDR2 as SMNVEV (reference sequence). The V end was cut by 5 bases, the J end by 4 bases, with 18 bases between. The CDR3 is made up of 16 amino acids. CDR3 sequence: CASSPPSGLLYNEQFF. The CDR3 bases are TGTGCCAGCAGTCCCCCCTCGGGACTTTTATACAATGAGCAGTTCTTC.

This sequence joins TRBV7-3 and TRBJ2-1, with TRBD1 matching 9 bases. Germline CDR1 and CDR2: SGHTA and FQGTGA. CDR3 length: 16 amino acids. The ends lost 5 bases at V and 8 bases at J; junction bases unmatched: 13. As DNA, the CDR3 is TGTGCCAGCAGCACCCACACCGGGACAGGGAGTTATGAGCAGTTCTTC. Translation: CASSTHTGTGSYEQFF.

This chain connects TRBV27 to TRBJ1-5; possibly TRBD1 for D (6 bases). This CDR3 has 14 residues. V lost 0 bases, J lost 7 bases, and 10 bases lay in between. Germline values: CDR1 MNHEY, CDR2 SMNVEV (reference sequence). CDR3 protein: CASSLSAGTQPQHF. The CDR3 DNA follows: TGTGCCAGCAGTTTATCGGCAGGGACACAGCCCCAGCATTTT.

V is TRBV19 and J is TRBJ2-7, with 11 nucleotides matching TRBD2. V gave up 4 bases and J gave up 0 bases; unmatched junction bases: 2. Germline values: CDR1 LNHDA, CDR2 SQIVND (reference sequence). The CDR3 spans 15 residues. CDR3 nucleotides: TGTGCCAGTAGTACGGGACTAGCGGTCTCCTACGAGCAGTACTTC. As protein: CASSTGLAVSYEQYF.

V gene TRBV6-6 combines with J gene TRBJ2-7; 8 bases match TRBD2. Per the germline V gene, CDR1 is MNHNY and CDR2 is SVGAGI (reference sequence). The CDR3 covers 16 residues. V gave up 0 bases and J gave up 5 bases; unmatched junction bases: 9. In DNA form, the CDR3 reads TGTGCCAGCAGTTACTCGTCGGGGGGGGCCTGGGACGAGCAGTACTTC. Encoded protein: CASSYSSGGAWDEQYF.

This rearrangement joins TRBV12-3 or TRBV12-4 to TRBJ2-7; possibly TRBD1 for D (5 bases). Trimming removed 2 bases from V and 4 bases from J, with 9 bases in between. The CDR3 is 13 residues long. The CDR3 region has the DNA TGTGCCAGCAGTTTAAGGGGTAGATACGAGCAGTACTTC. Its translation is CASSLRGRYEQYF.

This chain joins TRBV4-1 and TRBJ2-3; 7 bases align to TRBD2. V lost 5 bases to trimming and J lost 4 bases; unmatched junction nucleotides: 9. Germline V gene data show CDR1 as MGHRA and CDR2 as YSYEKL. There are 15 residues in the CDR3. This CDR3 is CASSFRAGEADTQYF. The CDR3 bases are TGCGCCAGCAGCTTCAGGGCGGGAGAAGCAGATACGCAGTATTTT.

This clone occurred a few times. This chain links TRBV7-3 with TRBJ2-5, with a tentative D call TRBD2 (5 bases). The V gene's germline CDR1 is SGHTA and CDR2 FQGTGA. Deletions cut 5 bases from V and 1 base from J, with 14 bases between. The CDR3 sequence is 15 residues long. The CDR3 nucleotides are TGTGCCAGCAGCCCCGGGATAAGTTCCCAAGAGACCCAGTACTTC. It translates to CASSPGISSQETQYF.

The V call is TRBV18, the J call TRBJ1-2; D perhaps matches TRBD1 (5 bases). The CDR3 is 13 amino acids. The germline V gene encodes CDR1 KGHSH and CDR2 LQKENI. Trimming took off 0 bases at V and 6 bases at J, with 8 bases between the two ends. CDR3 in amino acids: CASSPPRVDGYTF. The CDR3 DNA follows: TGTGCCAGCTCACCACCCAGGGTGGATGGCTACACCTTC.